The present T cell receptor beta chain was sequenced within a study of cytomegalovirus exposure and HLA in healthy donors. Overall study context: The Caucasian-associated ancestry cluster contained about four fifths of the approximately 400 genotyped donors. Study findings and constraints: Accounts indicate the classifier identified cytomegalovirus status with strong specificity and sensitivity.

Concerning this clone: Its cognate antigen is unknown.

Primers included in the PCR were 60 Vbeta and 13 Jbeta primers. Sequencing used immunoSEQ multiplex PCR; TCRdb keeps in-frame clones, though not all of them. In the table there are about 160,000 clones, roughly 63% of which are singletons. This TCR came from a woman between 55 and 75 years old in good health and CMV-seropositive. The sample comprised PBMCs.

The CDR3 protein is CASSQRAGGTGNEQFF. In DNA form, the CDR3 reads TGTGCCAGCAGCCAACGGGCGGGAGGTACTGGGAATGAGCAGTTCTTC. The chain employs TRBV4-2 and TRBJ2-1; 8 nucleotides align to TRBD2. The CDR3 is made up of 16 amino acids. CDR1 and CDR2 (germline): LGHNA, YNFKEQ. V was clipped by 2 bases and J by 7 bases; unmatched bases: 10.